The 7 T cell receptor beta chains listed next were all sequenced from one sample in a study of OX40 agonist ivuxolimab in advanced cancers. Clones were sequenced by immunoSEQ multiplex PCR, and TCRdb holds only the in-frame ones, with some missing. The sample lists 63,000 or so clones, 80% to 85% occurring once. The specimen was CD4+ or CD8+ T cells sorted from blood, collected in a trial of the OX40 agonist ivuxolimab. All receptors come from an adult with an advanced solid tumor such as melanoma, head and neck, liver or kidney cancer.

The chain recombines TRBV5-8 with TRBJ1-5; 8 bases align to TRBD1. CDR1 SGHTS and CDR2 YDEGEE come from the germline V gene. V gave up 4 bases and J gave up 3 bases; unmatched junction bases: 12. The CDR3 runs to 17 residues. The CDR3 nucleotides are TGTGCCAGCAGCAAAGGAGGGGGCAGGGGGCACAATCAGCCCCAGCATTTT. Protein product: CASSKGGGRGHNQPQHF.

This chain uses TRBV9 with TRBJ1-4; D ambiguous. Trimming cost V 1 base and J 0 bases, with 4 bases left between them. The germline CDR1 and CDR2 sequences are SGDLS and YYNGEE. The CDR3 extends over 14 amino acids. The chain's CDR3 is CASSVTSTNEKLFF. The CDR3 DNA is TGTGCCAGCAGCGTAACATCAACTAATGAAAAACTGTTTTTT.

The rearrangement links TRBV15 to TRBJ1-6; D remains ambiguous. The length of the CDR3 is 16 residues. CDR1 is LNHNV and CDR2 is YYDKDF in the germline V gene (reference sequence). Trimming stripped 0 bases from V and 8 bases from J, with 14 bases between. The CDR3 DNA follows: TGTGCCACCAGCAGAGAAGGGAGAAACCTACATTCACCCCTCCACTTT. Protein: CATSREGRNLHSPLHF. The full variable domain, completed using reference TRBV15 and TRBJ1-6, is DAMVIQNPRYQVTQFGKPVTLSCSQTLNHNVMYWYQQKSSQAPKLLFHYYDKDFNNEADTPDNFQSRRPNTSFCFLDIRSPGLGDTAMYLCATSREGRNLHSPLHFGNGTRLTVT.

The chain uses TRBV4-2 and TRBJ1-3; D gene ambiguous. The V gene lost 2 bases and the J gene lost 0 bases, with 8 bases spanning the gap. In germline, CDR1 is LGHNA, CDR2 YNFKEQ. The length of the CDR3 is 15 residues. CDR3 protein: CASSQQRSSGNTIYF. The DNA for the CDR3 is TGTGCCAGCAGCCAACAAAGGAGCTCTGGAAACACCATATATTTT.

The gene calls are TRBV18 and TRBJ2-3; 12 bases match TRBD2. This CDR3 spans 15 amino acids. The junction had 4 bases not matched to a gene; V was cut back by 4 bases and J by 5 bases. The germline V gene has CDR1 KGHSH and CDR2 LQKENI. The CDR3 coding sequence is TGTGCCAGCTCACGACTAGCGGGGGAATTAGATACGCAGTATTTT. Translation: CASSRLAGELDTQYF. The full variable domain, completed using reference TRBV18 and TRBJ2-3, is NAGVMQNPRHLVRRRGQEARLRCSPMKGHSHVYWYRQLPEEGLKFMVYLQKENIIDESGMPKERFSAEFPKEGPSILRIQQVVRGDSAAYFCASSRLAGELDTQYFGPGTRLTVL.

This clone has a single count. The chain recombines TRBV7-9 with TRBJ2-2, with D perhaps given as TRBD1 or TRBD2 (5 bases each). Germline V gene lookup returns CDR1 SEHNR and CDR2 FQNEAQ (reference sequence). V was cut by 8 bases and J by 2 bases, with 12 bases left in between. This CDR3 has 14 residues. The CDR3 here is CASAGTRNTGELFF. The CDR3 nucleotides are TGTGCCAGCGCCGGGACCCGCAACACCGGGGAGCTGTTTTTT.

The chain links TRBV21-1 to TRBJ1-6; whether TRBD1, the table's D call, matches the DNA was not checked. TRBV21-1 corresponds to a pseudogene. CDR3 length: 16 residues. CDR3 DNA: TGTGCCAGCAGCGGCCGACAGTTCAACCCTTATTCACCCCTCCACTTT. Its protein product is CASSGRQFNPYSPLHF.